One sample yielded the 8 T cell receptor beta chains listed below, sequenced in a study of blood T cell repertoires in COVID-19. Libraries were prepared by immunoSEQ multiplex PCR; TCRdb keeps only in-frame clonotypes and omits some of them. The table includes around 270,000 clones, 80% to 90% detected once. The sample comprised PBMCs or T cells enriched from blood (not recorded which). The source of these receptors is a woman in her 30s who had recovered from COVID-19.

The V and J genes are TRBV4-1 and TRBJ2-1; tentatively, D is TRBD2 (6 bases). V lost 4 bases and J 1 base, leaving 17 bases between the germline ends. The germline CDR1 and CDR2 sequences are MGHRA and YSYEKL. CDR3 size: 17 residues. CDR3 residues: CASSLWVAASSYNEQFF. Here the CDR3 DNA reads TGCGCCAGCAGCCTCTGGGTAGCGGCATCATCCTACAATGAGCAGTTCTTC.

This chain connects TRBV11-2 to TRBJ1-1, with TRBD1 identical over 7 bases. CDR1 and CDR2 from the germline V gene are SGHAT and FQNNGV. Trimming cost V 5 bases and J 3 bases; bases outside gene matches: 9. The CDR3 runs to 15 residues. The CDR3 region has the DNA TGTGCCAGCAGCCGGTACACAGGGGCCCACACTGAAGCTTTCTTT. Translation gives CASSRYTGAHTEAFF.

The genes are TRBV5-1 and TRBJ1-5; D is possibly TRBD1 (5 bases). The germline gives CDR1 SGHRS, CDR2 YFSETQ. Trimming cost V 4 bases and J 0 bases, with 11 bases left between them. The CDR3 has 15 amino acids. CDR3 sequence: CASSLQGGSNQPQHF. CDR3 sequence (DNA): TGCGCCAGCAGCCTCCAGGGAGGTAGCAATCAGCCCCAGCATTTT.

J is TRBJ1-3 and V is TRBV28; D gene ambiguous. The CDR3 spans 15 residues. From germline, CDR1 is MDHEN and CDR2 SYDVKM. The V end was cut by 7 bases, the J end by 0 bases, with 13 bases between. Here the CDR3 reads CASIGPRSSGNTIYF. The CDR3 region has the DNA TGTGCCAGCATAGGTCCCCGGAGCTCTGGAAACACCATATATTTT.

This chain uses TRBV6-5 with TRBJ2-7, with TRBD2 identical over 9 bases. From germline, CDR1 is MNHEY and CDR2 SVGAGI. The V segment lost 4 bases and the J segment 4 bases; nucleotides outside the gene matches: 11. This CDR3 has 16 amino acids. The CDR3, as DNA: TGTGCCAGCAGTTCCCGATCCGGGACTAGCCCTTACGAGCAGTACTTC. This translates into CASSSRSGTSPYEQYF.

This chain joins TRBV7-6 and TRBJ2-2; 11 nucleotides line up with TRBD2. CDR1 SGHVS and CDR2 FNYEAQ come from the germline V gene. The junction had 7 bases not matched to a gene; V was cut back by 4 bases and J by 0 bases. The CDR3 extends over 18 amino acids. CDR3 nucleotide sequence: TGTGCCAGCAGCTCCATAATAGCGGGGGGGCCGAACACCGGGGAGCTGTTTTTT. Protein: CASSSIIAGGPNTGELFF.

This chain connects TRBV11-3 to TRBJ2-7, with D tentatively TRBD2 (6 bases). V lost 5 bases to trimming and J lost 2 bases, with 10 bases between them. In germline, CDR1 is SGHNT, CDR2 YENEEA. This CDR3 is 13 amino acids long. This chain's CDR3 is CASSPGLTYEQYF. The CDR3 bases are TGTGCCAGCAGCCCAGGACTAACCTACGAGCAGTACTTC. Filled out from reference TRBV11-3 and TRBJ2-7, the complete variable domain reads EAGVVQSPRYKIIEKKQPVAFWCNPISGHNTLYWYLQNLGQGPELLIRYENEEAVDDSQLPKDRFSAERLKGVDSTLKIQPAELGDSAVYLCASSPGLTYEQYFGPGTRLTVT.

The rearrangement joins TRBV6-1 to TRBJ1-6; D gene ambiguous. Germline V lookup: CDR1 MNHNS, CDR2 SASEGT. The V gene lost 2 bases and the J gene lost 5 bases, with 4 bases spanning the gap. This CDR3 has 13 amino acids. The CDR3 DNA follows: TGTGCCAGCAGTGAACAGGATAATTCACCCCTCCACTTT. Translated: CASSEQDNSPLHF.